The clone carrying this T cell receptor (beta chain) has at least ten counts. These data originate in a study of naive and memory T cell subsets. Unmatched junction bases numbered 7, after V lost 7 bases and J lost 2 bases. Germline-derived CDR1 and CDR2 are ENHRY and SYGVKD. This CDR3 is 14 amino acids long. The beta constant-region primer was an equimolar mix of two oligonucleotides covering TRBC1 and TRBC2. A single record per CDR3 protein comes from TCRdb applying MiXCR to the UMI-ligation and nested PCR reads. The sample lists about 150,000 distinct CDR3 sequences, about 18% occurring once. The clonotype was recovered from a human donor in good health. V usage is TRBV10-3 and J usage is TRBJ2-7, with TRBD1 matching over 8 bases. Material: naive CD4+ T cells from blood. Here the CDR3 DNA reads TGTGCCATCAAGGTCCGGGACAGGACCTACGAGCAGTACTTC. Translation gives CAIKVRDRTYEQYF.